Sequencing of this TCR beta chain was carried out in a study of shared clonotypes between healthy human individuals. In the case of this clone: No antigen is known for it.

Positively selected for CCR7, the CD45RO-negative cells used as naive CD8 cells excluded terminally differentiated effector memory CD45RA+ cells. Assay execution took place at the deep level. Clones were sequenced by immunoSEQ multiplex PCR, and TCRdb holds only the in-frame ones, with some missing. Among 550,000 to 750,000 clones, under 95% were seen once, and the ten largest hold approximately 24%. Study-level results: Having only a few donors restricted how much genetic and exposure-history diversity was captured.

The CDR3 extends over 19 amino acids. Germline V gene lookup returns CDR1 MNHNS and CDR2 SASEGT. V lost 2 bases and J lost 9; bases outside the gene matches: 20. The chain has TRBV6-1 and TRBJ2-4, with 9 bases fitting TRBD1. The sequence was obtained from a young man in good health. Sequencing input: naive CD8+ T cells sorted from blood. The CDR3 sequence: CASSESPATRQGEWGIQYF. The CDR3 DNA is TGTGCCAGCAGTGAATCCCCAGCAACTAGACAGGGGGAGTGGGGCATTCAGTACTTC.